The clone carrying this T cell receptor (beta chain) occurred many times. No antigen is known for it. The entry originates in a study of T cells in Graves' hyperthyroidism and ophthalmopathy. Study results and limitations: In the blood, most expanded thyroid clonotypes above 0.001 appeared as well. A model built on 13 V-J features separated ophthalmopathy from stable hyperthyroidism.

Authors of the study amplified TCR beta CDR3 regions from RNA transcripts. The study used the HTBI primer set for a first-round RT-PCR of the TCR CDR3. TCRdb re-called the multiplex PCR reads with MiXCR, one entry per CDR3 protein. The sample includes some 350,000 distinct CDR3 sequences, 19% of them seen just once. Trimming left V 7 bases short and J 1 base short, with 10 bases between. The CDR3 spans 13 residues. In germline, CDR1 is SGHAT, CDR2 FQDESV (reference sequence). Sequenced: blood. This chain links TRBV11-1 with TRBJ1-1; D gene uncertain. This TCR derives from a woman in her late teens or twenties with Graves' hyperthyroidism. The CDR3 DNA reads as TGTGCCAGCACATCGATGGGGAACACTGAAGCTTTCTTT. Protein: CASTSMGNTEAFF.